Below, 6 T cell receptor beta chains from the same sample are listed, as sequenced in a study of blood T cells in healthy people across ages (dated by TCRdb to 2015 to 2017). The library was prepared using 5' RACE. The run used an Illumina HiSeq 2500. The second PCR ran for about 7 to 11 cycles and used a J-beta primer mix along with a sample-barcoded 5' primer. The raw public reads went through TCRdb reprocessing: fastp at Q25, MiXCR clone calling, in-frame beta chains kept. Each entry is one CDR3 protein sequence, shown with its most common DNA and genes. Across this sample there are some 690,000 distinct CDR3 sequences, with over 20% seen only once. Jointly, the top ten make up about 20% of the sample. Sequenced material: blood. The receptor set was obtained from a man in his 70s in good health.

A few counts support this clonotype. In DNA form, the CDR3 reads TGCAGTGCTAACGGGAGAAAATACGAGCAGTACTTC. Translation gives CSANGRKYEQYF. The genes are TRBV20-1 and TRBJ2-7; the D gene is possibly TRBD2 (6 bases). In germline, CDR1 is DFQATT, CDR2 SNEGSKA (reference sequence). V lost 4 bases to trimming and J lost 4 bases, with 11 bases between them. This CDR3 has 12 amino acids.

This chain links TRBV29-1 with TRBJ2-6; D not certain. Germline-derived CDR1 and CDR2 are SQVTM and ANQGSEA. The V gene lost 4 bases and the J gene lost 2 bases, with 6 bases spanning the gap. The CDR3 extends over 13 amino acids. Here the CDR3 DNA reads TGCAGCGTTGTTACCCCTGGGGCCAACGTCCTGACTTTC. It is translated as CSVVTPGANVLTF. The full variable domain, rest sourced from reference TRBV29-1 and TRBJ2-6, is SAVISQKPSRDICQRGTSLTIQCQVDSQVTMMFWYRQQPGQSLTLIATANQGSEATYESGFVIDKFPISRPNLTFSTLTVSNMSPEDSSIYLCSVVTPGANVLTFGAGSRLTVL.

This clonotype was seen only once. The rearrangement links TRBV24-1 to TRBJ2-1; D gene unclear. V gave up 5 bases and J gave up 5 bases, with 6 bases separating them. The CDR3 covers 12 residues. Germline CDR1 is KGHDR and CDR2 is SFDVKD. The CDR3: CATSVGDNEQFF. CDR3 DNA: TGTGCCACCAGTGTTGGGGACAATGAGCAGTTCTTC.

The chain has TRBV20-1 and TRBJ2-7; no clear D gene. The germline CDR1 and CDR2 sequences are DFQATT and SNEGSKA (reference sequence). This CDR3 has 13 amino acids. With 0 bases removed from V and 3 bases from J, the gap between germline ends came to 9 bases. The CDR3 nucleotides read TGCAGTGCTAGAGATCAGGTAGTCTACGAGCAGTACTTC. It codes for CSARDQVVYEQYF.

The chain employs TRBV7-8 and TRBJ2-2, with 7 nucleotides matching TRBD2. V shed 5 bases and J 0 bases; nucleotides not matched to a gene: 6. CDR1 and CDR2 (germline): SGHVS, FQNEAQ. The CDR3 extends over 16 amino acids. This CDR3 reads CASSKGLPANTGELFF. CDR3 DNA sequence: TGTGCCAGCAGCAAGGGACTACCGGCGAACACCGGGGAGCTGTTTTTT.

This chain joins TRBV5-1 and TRBJ2-7, with 9 nucleotides matching TRBD1. The CDR3 contains 15 residues. Germline assignment: CDR1 SGHRS and CDR2 YFSETQ. Trimming took 3 bases from V and 4 from J; bases not matched to a gene: 8. The CDR3 coding sequence is TGCGCCAGCAGCTCAAGAACCGGGACAGGGTACGAGCAGTACTTC. Translated, it gives CASSSRTGTGYEQYF.